This T cell receptor beta chain derives from a study of monozygotic twins with inflammatory bowel disease. With regard to this clonotype: Its target is unknown.

Collection of a roughly 2.5 ml blood sample took place per donor. Through template switching, UMIs that included a 6-nucleotide sample barcode were added. TCRdb re-called the 5' RACE reads and gives one entry per CDR3 protein, without DNA. This table lists around 100,000 distinct CDR3 sequences. Findings of the study overall: Those with IBD had lower TCRbeta diversity (inverse Simpson) than their healthy co-twins did.

This TCR was recovered from a human donor with ulcerative colitis or Crohn's disease, or a healthy co-twin of an affected twin (not recorded which). The sample was blood.

The CDR3 is CASLLAGAHEQFF. The chain has TRBV10-2 and TRBJ2-1; TCRdb picks TRBD2, but there is no DNA to check that call. The germline V gene encodes CDR1 WSHSY and CDR2 SAAADI. The CDR3 has 13 amino acids.